The next 17 T cell receptor beta chains were all read from a single sample in a study of cytomegalovirus exposure and HLA in healthy donors. With 60 Vbeta and 13 Jbeta primers, the PCR was carried out. TCRdb keeps only in-frame clones here, not all; method: immunoSEQ multiplex PCR. This sample contains approximately 71,000 clones. The sequenced material came from PBMCs. The receptors were sampled from a female donor in good health and CMV-seropositive.

CDR3: CASSPLAGGRTDTQYF. CDR3 bases: TGTGCCAGCTCACCCCTAGCGGGAGGACGCACAGATACGCAGTATTTT. This chain uses TRBV18 with TRBJ2-3, with TRBD2 identical over 11 bases. The J segment lost 1 base and the V segment lost 3 bases, leaving 3 bases of the junction unmatched. Germline values: CDR1 KGHSH, CDR2 LQKENI. This CDR3 region has 16 residues.

V usage is TRBV7-9 and J usage is TRBJ1-2, with D possibly matching TRBD1 (6 bases). The CDR3 runs 13 residues. V was pared by 5 bases and J by 3 bases, with 10 bases between. Germline CDR1 and CDR2: SEHNR and FQNEAQ (reference sequence). CDR3 coding DNA: TGTGCCAGCAGCACTACAGGGTACTATGGCTACACCTTC. The encoded protein is CASSTTGYYGYTF.

The CDR3 region is CASSPESQVNTGELFF. CDR3 nucleotide sequence: TGTGCCAGCTCACCAGAGAGCCAAGTTAACACCGGGGAGCTGTTTTTT. This chain connects TRBV18 to TRBJ2-2; D not resolved. Germline CDR1 is KGHSH and CDR2 is LQKENI. Trimming took off 2 bases at V and 2 bases at J, with 12 bases between the two ends. The CDR3 runs 16 residues.

The chain combines TRBV29-1 with TRBJ2-7, with D perhaps matching TRBD2 (5 bases). From germline, CDR1 is SQVTM and CDR2 ANQGSEA. Deletions cut 0 bases from V and 4 bases from J, with 10 bases between. This CDR3 region has 13 residues. In nucleotides, the CDR3 is TGCAGCGTTGAAGATGGGGAGCCGTACGAGCAGTACTTC. It is translated as CSVEDGEPYEQYF.

V and J are TRBV29-1 and TRBJ2-3, with 8 nucleotides matching TRBD2. Germline trimming cut 7 bases from V and 5 bases from J; bases unmatched to any gene: 8. Germline CDR1 and CDR2: SQVTM and ANQGSEA. The CDR3 has 13 amino acids. CDR3 residues: CSAVGGAGDTQYF. DNA for the CDR3: TGCAGCGCCGTCGGGGGGGCTGGAGATACGCAGTATTTT.

The gene calls are TRBV6-5 and TRBJ2-3, with D tentatively TRBD1 (5 bases). This CDR3 comprises 13 residues. Germline V lookup: CDR1 MNHEY, CDR2 SVGAGI. Deletions cut 5 bases from V and 11 bases from J, with 17 bases between. The CDR3 sequence: CASSRTGDTKQYF. For the CDR3, the DNA is TGTGCCAGCAGTAGAACAGGCGATACTAAGCAGTATTTT.

The chain employs TRBV7-9 and TRBJ2-3; 8 bases are shared with TRBD1. J was trimmed by 4 bases and V by 2 bases; bases with no gene match: 5. The CDR3 loop spans 15 amino acids. Germline V CDR1 and CDR2: SEHNR, FQNEAQ (reference sequence). DNA of the CDR3: TGTGCCAGCAGCTTATTTCAGGGGGCAGCAGATACGCAGTATTTT. It codes for CASSLFQGAADTQYF.

The rearrangement links TRBV4-1 to TRBJ1-1, with a possible D match to TRBD1 (5 bases). The CDR3 is 17 amino acids. Trimming took off 5 bases at V and 2 bases at J, with 21 bases between the two ends. Germline CDR1 reads MGHRA; CDR2 reads YSYEKL. The CDR3 region is CASSLYKVGLDNTEAFF. For the CDR3, the DNA is TGCGCCAGCAGCTTATACAAGGTGGGACTAGACAACACTGAAGCTTTCTTT.

The V gene is TRBV6-5, the J gene TRBJ1-6, with D uncertain. Germline V gene sequence: CDR1 MNHEY, CDR2 SVGAGI. Trimming pared 2 bases from V and 10 bases from J, leaving 15 bases between. CDR3 size: 15 residues. In DNA form, the CDR3 reads TGTGCCAGCAGTTACGTCGGGATCGGGGAGTCACCCCTCCACTTT. This translates into CASSYVGIGESPLHF.

The chain combines TRBV11-2 with TRBJ2-2; maybe TRBD2 (6 bases). The CDR3 covers 19 residues. V lost 0 bases and J lost 1, with 18 bases in between. Germline-derived CDR1 and CDR2 are SGHAT and FQNNGV. The CDR3 DNA is TGTGCCAGCAGCTTAGACCACTCCCCCACTAGCAAGAACACCGGGGAGCTGTTTTTT. It is translated as CASSLDHSPTSKNTGELFF.

V usage is TRBV7-2 and J usage is TRBJ2-5; 8 positions match TRBD2. Germline V gene sequence: CDR1 SGHTA, CDR2 FQGNSA. Trimming took 7 bases from V and 5 from J; bases not matched to a gene: 12. The CDR3 loop spans 15 amino acids. Here the CDR3 reads CASTREGSSRETQYF. CDR3 coding DNA: TGTGCCAGCACCCGGGAGGGGTCATCTCGGGAGACCCAGTACTTC.

The chain joins TRBV4-3 to TRBJ2-7, with D perhaps TRBD1 (6 bases). Between the trimmed V and J ends, which lost 2 bases and 2 bases, there was a span of 13 bases. CDR1 is LGHNA, CDR2 YSLEER, per germline. This CDR3 is built from 15 residues. CDR3 nucleotides: TGCGCCAGCAGCCAACGAGCAGGGGTCGCCTACGAGCAGTACTTC. It is translated as CASSQRAGVAYEQYF.

The V call is TRBV5-1, the J call TRBJ1-2; 8 bases are shared with TRBD1. After removal of 5 bases from V and 10 bases from J, the junction contained 7 bases not matched to a gene. The germline V gene has CDR1 SGHRS and CDR2 YFSETQ. CDR3 size: 12 residues. CDR3 loop: CASSSAGGPYTF. In DNA form, the CDR3 reads TGCGCCAGCAGTTCTGCAGGGGGCCCCTACACCTTC.

The V call is TRBV6-5, the J call TRBJ2-7; 10 positions agree with TRBD1. Per the germline V gene, CDR1 is MNHEY and CDR2 is SVGAGI. There are 15 residues in the CDR3. With V trimmed by 4 bases and J by 3 bases, 6 bases remained unmatched. Here the CDR3 DNA reads TGTGCCAGCAGTTTTAGGACAGGGGGAATCTACGAGCAGTACTTC. This translates into CASSFRTGGIYEQYF.

The chain uses TRBV11-2 and TRBJ2-7; 8 nucleotides line up with TRBD2. This CDR3 has 16 residues. Germline lookup yields CDR1 SGHAT and CDR2 FQNNGV. The V and J ends lost 1 base and 2 bases, in that order; junction bases with no gene match: 7. CDR3 nucleotides: TGTGCCAGCAGCTTAGTGGCGGGGGGAGCCACCTACGAGCAGTACTTC. Translation gives CASSLVAGGATYEQYF.

Written as DNA, the CDR3 is TGTGCCAGCAGCGTAGACTATCAGAAGACCCAGTACTTC. Encoded protein: CASSVDYQKTQYF. The V call is TRBV7-2, the J call TRBJ2-5; D perhaps matches TRBD2 (5 bases). V lost 5 bases and J 6 bases, leaving 13 bases between the germline ends. Germline V gene lookup returns CDR1 SGHTA and CDR2 FQGNSA. This CDR3 region has 13 residues.

This sequence joins TRBV6-5 and TRBJ1-2, with D hard to call. The CDR3 has 14 amino acids. CDR1 and CDR2 (germline): MNHEY, SVGAGI. The germline V and J ends were trimmed by 6 bases and 5 bases, with 16 bases remaining between them. Here the CDR3 reads CASSRATDLYGYTF. CDR3 DNA: TGTGCCAGCAGCCGTGCCACTGATCTTTATGGCTACACCTTC.